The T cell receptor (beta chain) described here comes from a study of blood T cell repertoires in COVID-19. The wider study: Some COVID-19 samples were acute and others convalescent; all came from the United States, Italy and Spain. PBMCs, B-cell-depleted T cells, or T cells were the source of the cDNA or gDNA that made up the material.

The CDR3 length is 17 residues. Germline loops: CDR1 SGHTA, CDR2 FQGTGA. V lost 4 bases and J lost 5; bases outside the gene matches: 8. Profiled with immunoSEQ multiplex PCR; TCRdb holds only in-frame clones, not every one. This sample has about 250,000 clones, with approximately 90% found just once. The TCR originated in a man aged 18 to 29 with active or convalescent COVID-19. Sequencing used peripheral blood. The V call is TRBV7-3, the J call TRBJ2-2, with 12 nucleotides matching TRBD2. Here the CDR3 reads CASSSKTSGRSTGELFF. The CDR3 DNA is TGTGCCAGCAGCTCCAAGACTAGCGGGAGATCTACCGGGGAGCTGTTTTTT.